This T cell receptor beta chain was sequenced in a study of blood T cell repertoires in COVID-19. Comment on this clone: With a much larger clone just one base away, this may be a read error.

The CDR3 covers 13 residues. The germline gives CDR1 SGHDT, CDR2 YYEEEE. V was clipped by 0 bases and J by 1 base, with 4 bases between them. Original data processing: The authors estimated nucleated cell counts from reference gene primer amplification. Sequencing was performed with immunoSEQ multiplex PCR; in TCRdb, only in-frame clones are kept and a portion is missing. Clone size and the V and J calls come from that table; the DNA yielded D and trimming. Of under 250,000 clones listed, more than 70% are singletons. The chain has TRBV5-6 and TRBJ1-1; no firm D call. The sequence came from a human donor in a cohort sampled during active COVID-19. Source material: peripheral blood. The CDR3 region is CASSLVRNTEAFF. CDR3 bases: TGTGCCAGCAGCTTGGTCAGGAACACTGAAGCTTTCTTT.